This is a list of T cell receptor beta chains from one sample in a study of cytomegalovirus exposure and HLA in healthy donors. Profiling relied on immunoSEQ multiplex PCR, and the TCRdb table lists in-frame clones only, not all of them. The sample consists of some 250,000 clones, nearly 90% of them appearing once. Sequencing used PBMCs. The receptors were gathered from a woman aged 18-35 years in good health and CMV-seronegative. The CDR3 runs from the conserved cysteine through the conserved F or W. D genes are given only for firm matches. Clone size is stated in some rows and not others, as once, few, many or a class when expanded.

CDR3	DNA	size	V	J	D
CASSDPGQGGETQYF	TGTGCCAGCAGCGATCCGGGACAGGGGGGGGAGACCCAGTACTTC	-	TRBV7-2	TRBJ2-5	TRBD1
CASSFGGMYQPQHF	TGTGCCAGCAGTTTTGGGGGGATGTATCAGCCCCAGCATTTT	-	TRBV28	TRBJ1-5	-
CASSLGTATWNGYTF	TGTGCCAGCAGTCTCGGCACAGCCACCTGGAATGGCTACACCTTC	once	TRBV27	TRBJ1-2	-
CASSIWPNQPQHF	TGTGCCAGTAGTATCTGGCCCAATCAGCCCCAGCATTTT	few	TRBV19	TRBJ1-5	-
CASSLTGVSGNTIYF	TGTGCCAGCAGTTTAACAGGGGTTTCTGGAAACACCATATATTTT	-	TRBV27	TRBJ1-3	TRBD1
CASSHSGGNQPQHF	TGTGCCAGCAGCCACTCGGGGGGCAATCAGCCCCAGCATTTT	-	TRBV6-6	TRBJ1-5	-
CASRRESSYNEQFF	TGTGCCAGCAGGAGAGAGTCCTCCTACAATGAGCAGTTCTTC	-	TRBV11-2	TRBJ2-1	-
CASSFLGGPTYEQYF	TGTGCCAGCAGTTTTCTGGGGGGGCCTACCTACGAGCAGTACTTC	few	TRBV27	TRBJ2-7	-
CASSPPMNTEAFF	TGTGCCAGCAGTCCCCCTATGAACACTGAAGCTTTCTTT	-	TRBV6-6	TRBJ1-1	-
CASSYREANQPQHF	TGTGCCAGCAGTTACAGGGAGGCCAATCAGCCCCAGCATTTT	-	TRBV6-6	TRBJ1-5	-
CASSRYSSGTTTYNEQFF	TGTGCCAGCAGCCGCTATAGTTCGGGGACTACGACCTACAATGAGCAGTTCTTC	-	TRBV4-2	TRBJ2-1	TRBD2
CASSDPYEQYF	TGTGCCAGCAGTGATCCGTACGAGCAGTACTTC	-	TRBV6-1	TRBJ2-7	-
CASSQVRGTEAFF	TGCGCCAGCAGCCAAGTCAGGGGCACTGAAGCTTTCTTT	-	TRBV4-1	TRBJ1-1	-
CASTRQGPAQETQYF	TGTGCCAGCACCAGACAGGGGCCCGCCCAAGAGACCCAGTACTTC	-	TRBV6-1	TRBJ2-5	TRBD1
CASSQGPLMNTEAFF	TGTGCCAGCAGCCAAGGGCCGCTCATGAACACTGAAGCTTTCTTT	-	TRBV14	TRBJ1-1	-
CASRTGFSNQPQHF	TGTGCCAGCAGGACAGGGTTTAGCAATCAGCCCCAGCATTTT	few	TRBV27	TRBJ1-5	TRBD1
CASSAGTGNTEAFF	TGTGCCAGCAGCGCCGGGACAGGGAACACTGAAGCTTTCTTT	-	TRBV7-9	TRBJ1-1	TRBD1
CASARLVSYNEQFF	TGTGCCTCAGCGCGATTGGTTTCCTACAATGAGCAGTTCTTC	-	TRBV2	TRBJ2-1	-
CASSMDRADTQYF	TGCGCCAGCAGCATGGACAGGGCAGATACGCAGTATTTT	-	TRBV5-1	TRBJ2-3	TRBD1
CATLTVGGTADTQYF	TGTGCCACCCTGACAGTCGGGGGGACGGCAGATACGCAGTATTTT	once	TRBV10-3	TRBJ2-3	TRBD2
CASTTGQEFYGYTF	TGTGCCAGCACCACCGGACAGGAGTTCTATGGCTACACCTTC	-	TRBV7-9	TRBJ1-2	TRBD1
CASSLGQGYGEAFF	TGTGCCAGCAGCTTAGGGCAGGGGTACGGTGAAGCTTTCTTT	-	TRBV7-9	TRBJ1-1	-
CASSLSAGVLASGEQFF	TGTGCCAGCAGCTTATCGGCAGGGGTTCTAGCATCGGGAGAGCAGTTCTTC	-	TRBV7-8	TRBJ2-1	-
CASSQDPGVAGNTIYF	TGCGCCAGCAGCCAAGATCCGGGTGTTGCGGGAAACACCATATATTTT	-	TRBV4-1	TRBJ1-3	-
CASSPPPSGGTDTQYF	TGTGCCAGCAGCCCCCCCCCTAGCGGGGGCACAGATACGCAGTATTTT	once	TRBV7-2	TRBJ2-3	TRBD2
CASSFRSTDTQYF	TGTGCCAGCAGCTTTAGATCCACAGATACGCAGTATTTT	-	TRBV11-2	TRBJ2-3	-
CASSFGTANTEAFF	TGTGCCAGCAGCTTTGGGACAGCGAACACTGAAGCTTTCTTT	-	TRBV7-9	TRBJ1-1	TRBD1
CASSLGQGGNNEQFF	TGCGCCAGCAGCTTGGGACAGGGGGGTAACAATGAGCAGTTCTTC	-	TRBV5-1	TRBJ2-1	TRBD1
CASSGQDGTGGLGDYGYTF	TGTGCCAGCAGTGGCCAAGACGGGACAGGGGGACTCGGTGACTATGGCTACACCTTC	-	TRBV6-1	TRBJ1-2	TRBD1
CASSLAGTGEAFF	TGCGCCAGCAGCTTGGCGGGGACAGGGGAAGCTTTCTTT	-	TRBV5-1	TRBJ1-1	TRBD1
CASSVGTGPDTQYF	TGTGCCAGCAGCGTAGGGACAGGGCCAGATACGCAGTATTTT	once	TRBV9	TRBJ2-3	TRBD1
CASSPLPRGGEKLFF	TGTGCCAGCAGTCCATTACCCCGCGGGGGTGAAAAACTGTTTTTT	-	TRBV11-2	TRBJ1-4	-
CASSRDRVPYNSPLHF	TGCGCCAGCAGCCGAGACAGGGTCCCTTATAATTCACCCCTCCACTTT	-	TRBV4-1	TRBJ1-6	TRBD1
CASSLVGGGKTDTQYF	TGTGCCAGCAGCTTAGTAGGGGGCGGGAAGACAGATACGCAGTATTTT	-	TRBV7-2	TRBJ2-3	-
CASSLGSSPNYGYTF	TGTGCCAGCAGCTTAGGTAGTTCACCAAACTATGGCTACACCTTC	-	TRBV11-2	TRBJ1-2	-
CASRGRDRFTDTQYF	TGTGCCAGCAGGGGTCGGGACAGGTTCACAGATACGCAGTATTTT	-	TRBV6-1	TRBJ2-3	TRBD1